This note documents a single T cell receptor (beta chain) sequence. The target antigen is unknown. The CDR3 extends over 15 amino acids. V shed 0 bases, J shed 3 bases, and the junction held 5 bases outside the gene matches. CDR1 is PRHDT and CDR2 is FYEKMQ in the germline V gene (reference sequence). The data originate from a study of T cells in Graves' hyperthyroidism and ophthalmopathy. Uncontrolled infection, other autoimmune disease, pregnancy or lactation led to exclusion. The diagnostic basis comprised clinical symptoms, serum thyroxine and TRAb, thyroid ultrasound and orbital computed tomography. Amplification of TCR beta CDR3 regions used RNA as the template. Researchers ran a first-round RT-PCR on the TCR CDR3 using the HTBI primer set. Each CDR3 protein is one row after TCRdb ran MiXCR on the multiplex PCR reads. The data show around 700,000 distinct CDR3 sequences, around a third seen once.

Study-level results: Ophthalmopathy was distinguished from stable hyperthyroidism by 13 V-J signatures.

The sequenced material came from blood. This clonotype originated in a woman in her forties with Graves' hyperthyroidism. The chain is built from TRBV13 and TRBJ2-7; 7 positions match TRBD2. This CDR3 is CASSLGGGLGYEQYF. DNA for the CDR3: TGTGCCAGCAGCTTAGGGGGAGGGCTAGGCTACGAGCAGTACTTC.